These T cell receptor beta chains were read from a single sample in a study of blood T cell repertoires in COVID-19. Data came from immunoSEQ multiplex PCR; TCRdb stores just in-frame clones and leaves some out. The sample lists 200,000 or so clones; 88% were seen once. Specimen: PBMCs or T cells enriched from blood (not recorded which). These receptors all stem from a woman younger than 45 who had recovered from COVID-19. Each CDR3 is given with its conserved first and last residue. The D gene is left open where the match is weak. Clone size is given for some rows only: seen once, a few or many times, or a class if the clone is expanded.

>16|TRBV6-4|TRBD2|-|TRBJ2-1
CASSAVEAGSYNEQFF
TGTGCCAGCAGTGCCGTTGAAGCGGGGTCCTACAATGAGCAGTTCTTC
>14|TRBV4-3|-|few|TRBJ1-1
CASSQEQENTEAFF
TGCGCCAGCAGCCAAGAACAGGAGAACACTGAAGCTTTCTTT
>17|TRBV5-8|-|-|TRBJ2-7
CASSQRDGAGVWYEQYF
TGTGCCAGCAGCCAACGGGACGGGGCAGGGGTGTGGTACGAGCAGTACTTC
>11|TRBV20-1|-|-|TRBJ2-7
CSVSSDYEQYF
TGCAGTGTATCTAGCGACTACGAGCAGTACTTC
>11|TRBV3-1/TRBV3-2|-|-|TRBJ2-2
CASSQAGELFF
TGTGCCAGCAGCCAAGCGGGGGAGCTGTTTTTT
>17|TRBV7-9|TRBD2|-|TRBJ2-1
CASSYHRRPIAGDEQFF
TGTGCCAGCAGCTACCATAGGCGCCCTATAGCGGGCGATGAGCAGTTCTTC
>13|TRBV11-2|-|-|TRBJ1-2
CASSLAGSYGYTF
TGTGCCAGCAGCTTGGCGGGGTCGTATGGCTACACCTTC
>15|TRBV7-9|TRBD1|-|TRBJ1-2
CASSRGTGGNYGYTF
TGTGCCAGCAGCCGCGGGACAGGGGGGAACTATGGCTACACCTTC
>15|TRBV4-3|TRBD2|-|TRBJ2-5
CASSYDGGAGATQYF
TGCGCCAGCAGCTATGACGGGGGGGCAGGAGCGACCCAGTACTTC
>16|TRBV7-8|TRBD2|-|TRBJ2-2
CASSPTGGGLLGELFF
TGTGCCAGCAGCCCCACGGGCGGGGGGCTACTCGGGGAGCTGTTTTTT
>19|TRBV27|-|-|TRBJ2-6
CASSLSGGGTSSGANVLTF
TGTGCCAGCAGTTTATCTGGGGGGGGCACGAGCTCTGGGGCCAACGTCCTGACTTTC
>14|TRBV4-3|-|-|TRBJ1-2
CASSPRGWFLGYTF
TGCGCCAGCAGCCCCAGGGGATGGTTCCTTGGCTACACCTTC
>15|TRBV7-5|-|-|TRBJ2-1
CVRSNRDRGHNEQFF
TGTGTCAGAAGCAACCGGGACAGGGGTCACAATGAGCAGTTCTTC
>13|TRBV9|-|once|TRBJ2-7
CASSVDEGSEQYF
TGTGCCAGCAGCGTAGATGAGGGATCCGAGCAGTACTTC
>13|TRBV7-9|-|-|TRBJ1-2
CASSYDRTYGYTF
TGTGCCAGCAGCTACGACAGGACCTATGGCTACACCTTC
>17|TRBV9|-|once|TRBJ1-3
CASSVAPGERTGNTIYF
TGTGCCAGCAGCGTAGCTCCCGGAGAACGTACTGGAAACACCATATATTTT
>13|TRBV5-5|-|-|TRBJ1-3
CASSLSAGNTIYF
TGTGCCAGCAGCTTGTCTGCTGGAAACACCATATATTTT
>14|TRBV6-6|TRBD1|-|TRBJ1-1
CASRRQGGSTEAFF
TGTGCCAGCAGACGACAGGGAGGAAGTACTGAAGCTTTCTTT
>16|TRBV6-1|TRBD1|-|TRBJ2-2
CASSELGQGASGELFF
TGTGCCAGCAGTGAGTTGGGACAGGGGGCTTCCGGGGAGCTGTTTTTT
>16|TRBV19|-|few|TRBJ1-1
CASSTPRGLMNTEAFF
TGTGCCAGTAGTACTCCGCGGGGGCTCATGAACACTGAAGCTTTCTTT